The 5 T cell receptor beta chains given below trace back to one sample, sequenced in a study of monozygotic twins with inflammatory bowel disease. TCRdb re-called the 5' RACE reads and shows each CDR3 protein once, DNA omitted. The listing records about 300,000 distinct CDR3 sequences. Sequenced sample: blood. The origin of the receptors is a human donor with ulcerative colitis or Crohn's disease, or a healthy co-twin of an affected twin (not recorded which).

CDR3 sequence: CASSTGSDTQYF. The rearrangement uses TRBV2 and TRBJ2-3; the TCRdb call, TRBD1, lacks DNA for checking. CDR1 and CDR2 from the germline V gene are SNHLY and FYNNEI. This CDR3 is built from 12 residues. Full variable domain (rest looked up from reference TRBV2 and TRBJ2-3): EPEVTQTPSHQVTQMGQEVILRCVPISNHLYFYWYRQILGQKVEFLVSFYNNEISEKSEIFDDQFSVERPDGSNFTLKIRSTKLEDSAMYFCASSTGSDTQYFGPGTRLTVL.

The CDR3 region is CASTPPGGLAGKSSSYNEQFF. The chain uses TRBV27 and TRBJ2-1; TCRdb gives TRBD2 as the D gene, but with no DNA this cannot be confirmed. This CDR3 has 21 residues. Germline CDR1 is MNHEY and CDR2 is SMNVEV (reference sequence).

The V and J genes are TRBV5-1 and TRBJ1-1; TCRdb outputs TRBD1, but without DNA this stays unchecked. The germline V gene encodes CDR1 SGHRS and CDR2 YFSETQ. CDR3 length: 14 residues. CDR3 protein: CASRLGGVYTEAFF.

V gene TRBV12-3 or TRBV12-4 combines with J gene TRBJ1-6. This CDR3 contains 14 residues. The CDR3 sequence: CASSLRGQYSPLHF.

The chain is built from TRBV7-2 and TRBJ2-3; TCRdb reports TRBD2, a call that lacks DNA to check it against. There are 12 residues in the CDR3. The germline CDR1 and CDR2 sequences are SGHTA and FQGNSA. The chain's CDR3 is CASSYRTSTQYF. The full variable domain, its missing parts supplied by reference TRBV7-2 and TRBJ2-3, is GAGVSQSPSNKVTEKGKDVELRCDPISGHTALYWYRQSLGQGLEFLIYFQGNSAPDKSGLPSDRFSAERTGGSVSTLTIQRTQQEDSAVYLCASSYRTSTQYFGPGTRLTVL.